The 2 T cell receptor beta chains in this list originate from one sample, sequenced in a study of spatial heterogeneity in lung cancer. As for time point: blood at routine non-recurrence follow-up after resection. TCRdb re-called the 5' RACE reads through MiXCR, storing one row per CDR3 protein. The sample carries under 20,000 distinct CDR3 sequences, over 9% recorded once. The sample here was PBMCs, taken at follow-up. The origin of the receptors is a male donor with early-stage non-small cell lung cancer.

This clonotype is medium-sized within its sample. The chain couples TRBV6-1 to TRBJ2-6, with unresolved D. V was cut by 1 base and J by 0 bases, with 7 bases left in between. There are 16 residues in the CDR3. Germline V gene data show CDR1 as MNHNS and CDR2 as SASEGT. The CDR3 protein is CASSEDLGSGANVLTF. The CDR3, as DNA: TGTGCCAGCAGTGAAGACCTGGGCTCTGGGGCCAACGTCCTGACTTTC.

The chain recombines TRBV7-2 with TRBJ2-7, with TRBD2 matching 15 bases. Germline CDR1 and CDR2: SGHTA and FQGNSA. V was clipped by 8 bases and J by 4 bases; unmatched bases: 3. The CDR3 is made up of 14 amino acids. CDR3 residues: CASQGLAGGYEQYF. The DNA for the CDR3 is TGTGCCAGCCAGGGACTAGCGGGGGGTTACGAGCAGTACTTC.